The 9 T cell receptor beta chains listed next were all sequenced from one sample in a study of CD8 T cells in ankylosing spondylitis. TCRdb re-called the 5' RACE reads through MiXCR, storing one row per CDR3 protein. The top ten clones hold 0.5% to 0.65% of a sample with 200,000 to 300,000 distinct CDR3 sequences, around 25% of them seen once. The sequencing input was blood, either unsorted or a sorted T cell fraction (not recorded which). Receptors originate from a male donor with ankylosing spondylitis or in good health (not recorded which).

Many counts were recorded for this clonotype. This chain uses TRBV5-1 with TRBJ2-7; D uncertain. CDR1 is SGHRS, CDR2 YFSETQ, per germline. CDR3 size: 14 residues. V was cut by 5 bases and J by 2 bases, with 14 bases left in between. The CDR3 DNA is TGCGCCAGCAGAGAAGTAGTTAGTACCTACGAGCAGTACTTC. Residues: CASREVVSTYEQYF.

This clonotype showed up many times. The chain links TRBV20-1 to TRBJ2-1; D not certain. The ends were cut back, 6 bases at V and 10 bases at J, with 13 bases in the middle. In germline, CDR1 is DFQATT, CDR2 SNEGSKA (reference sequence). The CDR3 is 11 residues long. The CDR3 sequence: CSAQTDVEQFF. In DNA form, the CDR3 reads TGCAGTGCGCAAACCGACGTCGAGCAGTTCTTC.

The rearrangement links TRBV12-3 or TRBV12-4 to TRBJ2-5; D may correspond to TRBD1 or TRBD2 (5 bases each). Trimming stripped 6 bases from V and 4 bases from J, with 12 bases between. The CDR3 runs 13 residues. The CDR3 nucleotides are TGTGCCAGCAGCCGGGACGTGGGAGAGACCCAGTACTTC. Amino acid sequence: CASSRDVGETQYF.

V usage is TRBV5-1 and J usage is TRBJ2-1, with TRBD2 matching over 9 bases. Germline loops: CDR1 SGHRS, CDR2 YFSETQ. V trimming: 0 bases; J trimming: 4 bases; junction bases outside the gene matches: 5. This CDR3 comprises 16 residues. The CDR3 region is CASSLGPSGTYNEQFF. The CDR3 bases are TGCGCCAGCAGCTTGGGGCCTAGCGGGACATACAATGAGCAGTTCTTC.

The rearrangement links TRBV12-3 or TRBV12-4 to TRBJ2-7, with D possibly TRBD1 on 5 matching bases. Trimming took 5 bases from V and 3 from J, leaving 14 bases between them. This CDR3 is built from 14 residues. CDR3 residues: CASSEAGFGYEQYF. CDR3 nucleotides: TGTGCCAGCAGTGAGGCAGGGTTTGGCTACGAGCAGTACTTC.

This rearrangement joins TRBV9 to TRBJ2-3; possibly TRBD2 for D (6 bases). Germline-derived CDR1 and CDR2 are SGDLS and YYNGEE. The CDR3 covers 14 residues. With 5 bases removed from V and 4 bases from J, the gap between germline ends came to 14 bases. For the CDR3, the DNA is TGTGCCAGCAGGAGGGCCGGGGGAGCAGATACGCAGTATTTT. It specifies CASRRAGGADTQYF.

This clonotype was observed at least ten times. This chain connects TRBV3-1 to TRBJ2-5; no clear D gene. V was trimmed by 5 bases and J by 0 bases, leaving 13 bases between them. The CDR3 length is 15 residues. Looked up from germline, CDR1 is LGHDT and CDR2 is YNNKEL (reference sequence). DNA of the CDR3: TGTGCCAGCAGCGCCGCCCCGGGCTACCAAGAGACCCAGTACTTC. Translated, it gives CASSAAPGYQETQYF.

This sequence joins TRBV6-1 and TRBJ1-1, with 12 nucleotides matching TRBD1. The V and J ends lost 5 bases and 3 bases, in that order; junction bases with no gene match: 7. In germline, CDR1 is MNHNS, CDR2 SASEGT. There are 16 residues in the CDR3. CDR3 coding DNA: TGTGCCAGCAGTCGCGGGACAGGGGGCGATGACACTGAAGCTTTCTTT. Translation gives CASSRGTGGDDTEAFF.

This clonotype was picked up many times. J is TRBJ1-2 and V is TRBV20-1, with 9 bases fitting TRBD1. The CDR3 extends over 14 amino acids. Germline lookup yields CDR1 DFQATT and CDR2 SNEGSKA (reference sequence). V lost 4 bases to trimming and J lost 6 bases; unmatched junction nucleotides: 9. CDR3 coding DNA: TGCAGTGCTAAACTCCCGTGGACAGGGGATGGCTACACCTTC. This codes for CSAKLPWTGDGYTF.